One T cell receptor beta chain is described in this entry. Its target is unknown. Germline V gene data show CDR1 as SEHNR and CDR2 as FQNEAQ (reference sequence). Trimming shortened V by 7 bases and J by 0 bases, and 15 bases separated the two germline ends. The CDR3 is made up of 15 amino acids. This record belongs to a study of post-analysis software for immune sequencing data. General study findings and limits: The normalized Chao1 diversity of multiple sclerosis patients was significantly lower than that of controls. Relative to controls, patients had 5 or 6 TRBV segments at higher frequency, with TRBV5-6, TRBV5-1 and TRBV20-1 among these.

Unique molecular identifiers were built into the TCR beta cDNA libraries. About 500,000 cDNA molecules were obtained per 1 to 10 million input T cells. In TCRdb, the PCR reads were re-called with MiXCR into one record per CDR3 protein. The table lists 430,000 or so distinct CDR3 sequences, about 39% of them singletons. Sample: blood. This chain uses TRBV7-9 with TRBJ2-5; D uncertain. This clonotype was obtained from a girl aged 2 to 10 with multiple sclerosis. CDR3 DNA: TGTGCCAGCAATGGAGCACAAAGTAACCAAGAGACCCAGTACTTC. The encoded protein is CASNGAQSNQETQYF.